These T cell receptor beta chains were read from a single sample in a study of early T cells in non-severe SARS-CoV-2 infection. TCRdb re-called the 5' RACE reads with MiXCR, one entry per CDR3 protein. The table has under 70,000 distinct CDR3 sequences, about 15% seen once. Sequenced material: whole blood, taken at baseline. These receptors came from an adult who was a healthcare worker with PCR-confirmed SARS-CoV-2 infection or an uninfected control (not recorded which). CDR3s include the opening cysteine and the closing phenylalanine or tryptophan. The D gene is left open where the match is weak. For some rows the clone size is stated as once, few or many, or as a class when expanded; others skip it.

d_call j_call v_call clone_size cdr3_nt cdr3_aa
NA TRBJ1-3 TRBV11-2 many TGTGCCAGCAGCATCCAAAACACCATATATTTT CASSIQNTIYF
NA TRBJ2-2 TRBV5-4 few TGTGCCAGCAGCGCTGGAAACAGGGCAGGCGCCGGGGAGCTGTTTTTT CASSAGNRAGAGELFF
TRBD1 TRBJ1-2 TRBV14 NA TGTGCCAGCAGCTTCCGGGACAGCTACTATGGCTACACCTTC CASSFRDSYYGYTF
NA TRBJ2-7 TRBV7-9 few TGTGCCAGCAGCCCGCCGGACAAAACCTACGAGCAGTACTTC CASSPPDKTYEQYF
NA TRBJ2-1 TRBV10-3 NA TGTGCCATCAGTGCCCCCGGGACGGAAAACAATGAGCAGTTCTTC CAISAPGTENNEQFF
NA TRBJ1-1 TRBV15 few TGTGCCACCAGCAGAGCAAACATAGAGAACACTGAAGCTTTCTTT CATSRANIENTEAFF
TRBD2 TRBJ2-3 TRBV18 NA TGTGCCAGCTCTCCGACTAGCGGCACAGATACGCAGTATTTT CASSPTSGTDTQYF
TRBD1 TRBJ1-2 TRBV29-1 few TGCAGCGTTGCTAGTGGGCCAGGGGGCTATGGCTACACCTTC CSVASGPGGYGYTF
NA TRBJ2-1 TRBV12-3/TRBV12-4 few TGTGCCAGCAGTTCGCCGGACGGGATCTACAATGAGCAGTTCTTC CASSSPDGIYNEQFF
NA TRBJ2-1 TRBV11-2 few TGTGCCAGCAGCTTACTACGTTTGGCGGAGCAGTTCTTC CASSLLRLAEQFF
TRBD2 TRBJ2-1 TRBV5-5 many TGTGCCAGCAGCCTGTTGGGACTAGCGGGAGACGGTAGTGAGCAGTTCTTC CASSLLGLAGDGSEQFF
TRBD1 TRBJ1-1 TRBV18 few TGTGCCAGCTCACCACGGACAGGGGGCACGGAAATGAACACTGAAGCTTTCTTT CASSPRTGGTEMNTEAFF
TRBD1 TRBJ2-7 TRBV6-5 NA TGTGCCAGCAGTGCCGGACAGGGCTTCAGCCACGAGCAGTACTTC CASSAGQGFSHEQYF
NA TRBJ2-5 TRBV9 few TGTGCCAGCAGCGTTTCACCCCTTGTTCAAGAGACCCAGTACTTC CASSVSPLVQETQYF
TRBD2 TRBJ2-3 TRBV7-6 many TGTGCCAGCAGCCCGGGAGGGGCGAGTGTCGATACGCAGTATTTT CASSPGGASVDTQYF
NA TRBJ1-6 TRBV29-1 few TGCAGCGTTGAAGACCGCCGGCGGGGCCATAATTCACCCCTCCACTTT CSVEDRRRGHNSPLHF
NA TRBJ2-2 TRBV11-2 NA TGTGCCAGCAGCTTAGTCAAGAACACCGGGGAGCTGTTTTTT CASSLVKNTGELFF
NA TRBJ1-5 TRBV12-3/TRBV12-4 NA TGTGCCAGCAGTTTTAATGGGGCTAGCAATCAGCCCCAGCATTTT CASSFNGASNQPQHF
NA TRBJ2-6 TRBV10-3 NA TGTGCCATCAGTGAGTCTGGCCAGACTGGGGCCAACGTCCTGACTTTC CAISESGQTGANVLTF
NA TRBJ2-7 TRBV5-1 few TGCGCCAGCAGCCCTCAGGAAACCTACGAGCAGTACTTC CASSPQETYEQYF
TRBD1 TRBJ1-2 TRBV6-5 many TGTGCCAGACTCTCCGGGACAGGGGGCGAACTCTATGGCTACACCTTC CARLSGTGGELYGYTF
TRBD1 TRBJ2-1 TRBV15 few TGTGCCACCAGCACAGGACAGGGCGGGAATGAGCAGTTCTTC CATSTGQGGNEQFF
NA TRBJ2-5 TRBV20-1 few TGCACCGAAGCGTGGCTCTTCGGCCACCAAGAGACCCAGTACTTC CTEAWLFGHQETQYF
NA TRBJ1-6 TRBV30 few TGTGCCTGGAGTGAAGACGGCTATTCACCCCTCCACTTT CAWSEDGYSPLHF
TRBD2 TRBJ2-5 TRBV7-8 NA TGTGCCAGCAGCCCGACGCCTAGCGGGATACAAGAGACCCAGTACTTC CASSPTPSGIQETQYF
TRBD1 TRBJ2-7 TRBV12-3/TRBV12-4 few TGTGCCAGCAGCTCCACCGGGACAGGTGCCCACGAGCAGTACTTC CASSSTGTGAHEQYF
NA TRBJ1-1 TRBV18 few TGTGCCAGCTCACCAAGGGAGAACACTGAAGCTTTCTTT CASSPRENTEAFF
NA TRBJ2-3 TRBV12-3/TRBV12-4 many TGTGCCAGCAGCCGGGGAGGGACAGCTAGCACAGATACGCAGTATTTT CASSRGGTASTDTQYF
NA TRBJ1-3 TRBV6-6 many TGTGCCAGCAGTCCCATAGACACCATATATTTT CASSPIDTIYF
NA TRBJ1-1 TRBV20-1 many TGCCACGTCGTCGCGGGTTACACTGAAGCTTTCTTT CHVVAGYTEAFF
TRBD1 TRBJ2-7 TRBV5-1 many TGCGCCAGCAGCTTGACCGGGACAGCCTACGAGCAGTACTTC CASSLTGTAYEQYF
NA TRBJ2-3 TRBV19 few TGTGCCAGTAGCCGAACTAGTACTGGTTTCACAGATACGCAGTATTTT CASSRTSTGFTDTQYF
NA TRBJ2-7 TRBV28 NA TGTGCCAGCAGTTCCCCGACTCCGATCGAGCAGTACTTC CASSSPTPIEQYF
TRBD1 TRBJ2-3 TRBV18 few TGTGCCAGCTCACCGGGGGACAGGGGACAATATACGCAGTATTTT CASSPGDRGQYTQYF
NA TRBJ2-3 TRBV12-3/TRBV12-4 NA TGTGCCAGCACCGTGGGATCGCCATCGGATACGCAGTATTTT CASTVGSPSDTQYF
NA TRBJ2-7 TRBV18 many TGTGCCAGCTCACCCGGGGCAGGAACACGCGAGCAGTACTTC CASSPGAGTREQYF